The present TCR beta chain was sequenced within a study of blood T cell repertoires in COVID-19. Overall study context: Sites in the United States, Italy and Spain provided acute and convalescent COVID-19 samples. From T cells, B-cell-depleted T cells, or PBMCs came the material, which was cDNA or gDNA.

The CDR3 extends over 20 amino acids. V shed 9 bases and J shed 0 bases, with 30 bases lying between them. Looked up from germline, CDR1 is SGHVS and CDR2 is FQNEAQ. Per the original methods: Cell counts per sample came from amplifying reference gene primers. The protocol was immunoSEQ multiplex PCR, while the TCRdb copy is restricted to in-frame clones and leaves out a portion. That table furnishes V, J and clone size, whereas the DNA furnished D and trimming. The sample records around 140,000 clones, roughly 88% being singletons. The chain is built from TRBV7-8 and TRBJ2-1; D is possibly TRBD2 (6 bases). The material sequenced was peripheral blood. This TCR was recovered from a woman aged 45-65 years with acute or convalescent COVID-19. The CDR3 sequence: CASQHSGGGGGLSSYNEQFF. CDR3 bases: TGTGCCAGTCAACACAGCGGTGGGGGAGGCGGATTAAGCTCCTACAATGAGCAGTTCTTC. Complete variable domain (other parts from reference TRBV7-8 and TRBJ2-1): GAGVSQSPRYKVAKRGQDVALRCDPISGHVSLFWYQQALGQGPEFLTYFQNEAQLDKSGLPSDRFFAERPEGSVSTLKIQRTQQEDSAVYLCASQHSGGGGGLSSYNEQFFGPGTRLTVL.